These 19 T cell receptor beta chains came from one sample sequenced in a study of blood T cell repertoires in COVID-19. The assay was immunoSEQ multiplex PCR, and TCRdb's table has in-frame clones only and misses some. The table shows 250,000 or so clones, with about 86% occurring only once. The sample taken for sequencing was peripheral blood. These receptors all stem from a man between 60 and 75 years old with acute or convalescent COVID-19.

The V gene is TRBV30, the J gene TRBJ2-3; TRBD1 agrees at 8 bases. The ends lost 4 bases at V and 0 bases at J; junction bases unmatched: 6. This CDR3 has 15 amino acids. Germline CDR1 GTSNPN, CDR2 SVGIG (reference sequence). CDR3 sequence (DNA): TGTGCCTGGACCCAGGGGGCCTCAAGCACAGATACGCAGTATTTT. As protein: CAWTQGASSTDTQYF.

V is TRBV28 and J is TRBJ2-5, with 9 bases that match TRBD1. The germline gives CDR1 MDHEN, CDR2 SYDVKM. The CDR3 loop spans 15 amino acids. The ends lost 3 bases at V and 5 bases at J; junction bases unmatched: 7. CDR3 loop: CASSLTGTGFETQYF. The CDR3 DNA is TGTGCCAGCAGTTTGACCGGGACAGGGTTTGAGACCCAGTACTTC.

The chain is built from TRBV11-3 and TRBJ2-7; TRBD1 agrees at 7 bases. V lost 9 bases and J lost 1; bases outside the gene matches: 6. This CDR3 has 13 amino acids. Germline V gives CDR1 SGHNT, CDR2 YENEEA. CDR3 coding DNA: TGTGCCAGTTCCCACAGGGGATCCTACGAGCAGTACTTC. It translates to CASSHRGSYEQYF. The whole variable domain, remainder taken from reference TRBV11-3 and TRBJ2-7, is EAGVVQSPRYKIIEKKQPVAFWCNPISGHNTLYWYLQNLGQGPELLIRYENEEAVDDSQLPKDRFSAERLKGVDSTLKIQPAELGDSAVYLCASSHRGSYEQYFGPGTRLTVT.

The CDR3 spells CASRTGTDTQYF. CDR3 DNA: TGTGCCAGCAGAACGGGAACAGATACGCAGTATTTT. The chain links TRBV27 to TRBJ2-3; maybe TRBD2 (5 bases). The germline V and J ends were trimmed by 6 bases and 3 bases, with 7 bases remaining between them. This CDR3 contains 12 residues. CDR1 is MNHEY, CDR2 SMNVEV, per germline (reference sequence).

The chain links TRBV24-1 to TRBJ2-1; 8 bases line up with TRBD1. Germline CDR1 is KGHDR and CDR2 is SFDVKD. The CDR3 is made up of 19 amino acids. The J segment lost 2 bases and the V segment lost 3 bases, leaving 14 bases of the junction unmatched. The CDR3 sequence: CATSDAPGQVVGAYNEQFF. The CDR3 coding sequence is TGTGCCACCAGTGATGCACCGGGACAGGTCGTCGGCGCCTACAATGAGCAGTTCTTC.

DNA for the CDR3: TGCGCCAGCAGCTTGTCTAGCGGGGGGCACAATGAGCAGTTCTTC. Residues: CASSLSSGGHNEQFF. The rearrangement joins TRBV5-1 to TRBJ2-1; 11 bases agree with TRBD2. The CDR3 has 15 residues. CDR1 is SGHRS and CDR2 is YFSETQ in the germline V gene. Losses at the gene ends were 1 base for V and 5 bases for J; bases not matched to a gene: 2.

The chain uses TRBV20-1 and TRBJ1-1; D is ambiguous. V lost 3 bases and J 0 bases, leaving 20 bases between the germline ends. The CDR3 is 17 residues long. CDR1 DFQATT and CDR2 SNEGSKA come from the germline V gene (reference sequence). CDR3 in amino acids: CSASGWAGLSMNTEAFF. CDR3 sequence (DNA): TGCAGTGCTAGTGGTTGGGCGGGCCTGTCAATGAACACTGAAGCTTTCTTT.

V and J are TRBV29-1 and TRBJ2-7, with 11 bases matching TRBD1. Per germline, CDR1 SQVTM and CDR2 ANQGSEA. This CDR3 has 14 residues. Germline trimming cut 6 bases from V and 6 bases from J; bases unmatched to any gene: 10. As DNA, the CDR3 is TGCAGCGTCCGCGAGGACAGGGGGCGAGGCGAGCAGTACTTC. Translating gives CSVREDRGRGEQYF.

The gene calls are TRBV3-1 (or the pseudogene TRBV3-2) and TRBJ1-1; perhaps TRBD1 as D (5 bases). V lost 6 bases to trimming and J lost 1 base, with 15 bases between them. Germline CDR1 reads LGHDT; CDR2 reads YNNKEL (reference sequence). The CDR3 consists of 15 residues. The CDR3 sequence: CASRQGDSWNTEAFF. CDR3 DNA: TGTGCCAGCAGGCAGGGTGACAGCTGGAACACTGAAGCTTTCTTT.

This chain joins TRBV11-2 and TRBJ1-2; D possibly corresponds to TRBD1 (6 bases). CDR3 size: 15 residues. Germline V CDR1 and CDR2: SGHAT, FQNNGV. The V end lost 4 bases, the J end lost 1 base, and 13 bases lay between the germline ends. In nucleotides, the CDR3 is TGTGCCAGCAGCTCCCCCCGACAGGTTAACTATGGCTACACCTTC. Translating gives CASSSPRQVNYGYTF. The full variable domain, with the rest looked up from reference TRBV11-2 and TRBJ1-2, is EAGVAQSPRYKIIEKRQSVAFWCNPISGHATLYWYQQILGQGPKLLIQFQNNGVVDDSQLPKDRFSAERLKGVDSTLKIQPAKLEDSAVYLCASSSPRQVNYGYTFGSGTRLTVV.

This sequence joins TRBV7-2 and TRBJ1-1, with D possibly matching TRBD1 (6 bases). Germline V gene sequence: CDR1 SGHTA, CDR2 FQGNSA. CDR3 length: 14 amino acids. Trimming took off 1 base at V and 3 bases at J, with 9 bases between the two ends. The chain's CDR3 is CASSLDAGDTEAFF. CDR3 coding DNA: TGTGCCAGCAGCTTAGATGCAGGGGACACTGAAGCTTTCTTT. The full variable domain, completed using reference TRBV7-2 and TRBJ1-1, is GAGVSQSPSNKVTEKGKDVELRCDPISGHTALYWYRQSLGQGLEFLIYFQGNSAPDKSGLPSDRFSAERTGGSVSTLTIQRTQQEDSAVYLCASSLDAGDTEAFFGQGTRLTVV.

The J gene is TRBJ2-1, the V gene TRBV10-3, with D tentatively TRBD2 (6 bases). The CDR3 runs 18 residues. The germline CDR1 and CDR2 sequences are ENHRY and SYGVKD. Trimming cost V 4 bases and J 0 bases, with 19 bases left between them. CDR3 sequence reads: CAISGQSGAGTSYNEQFF. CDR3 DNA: TGTGCCATCAGTGGGCAATCTGGGGCGGGAACCTCCTACAATGAGCAGTTCTTC.

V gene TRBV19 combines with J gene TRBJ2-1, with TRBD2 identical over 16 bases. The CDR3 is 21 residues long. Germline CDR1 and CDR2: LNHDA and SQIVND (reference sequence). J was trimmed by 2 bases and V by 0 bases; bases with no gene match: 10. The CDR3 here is CASSIDPPGTSGRVTYNEQFF. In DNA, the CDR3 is TGTGCCAGTAGTATAGATCCCCCCGGGACTAGCGGGAGGGTCACCTACAATGAGCAGTTCTTC.

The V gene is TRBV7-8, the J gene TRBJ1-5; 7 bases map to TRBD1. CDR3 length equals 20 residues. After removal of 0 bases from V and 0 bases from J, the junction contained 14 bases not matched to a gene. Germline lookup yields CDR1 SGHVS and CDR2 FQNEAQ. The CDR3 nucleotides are TGTGCCAGCAGCTTAGCGTCAGGGGGGAGGTGGGTCAATAGCAATCAGCCCCAGCATTTT. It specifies CASSLASGGRWVNSNQPQHF.

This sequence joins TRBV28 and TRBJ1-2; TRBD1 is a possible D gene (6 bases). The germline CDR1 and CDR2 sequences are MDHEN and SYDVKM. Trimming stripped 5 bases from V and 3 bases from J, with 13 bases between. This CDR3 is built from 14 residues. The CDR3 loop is CASSPTGLDYGYTF. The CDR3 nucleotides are TGTGCCAGCAGTCCCACAGGGTTGGACTATGGCTACACCTTC.

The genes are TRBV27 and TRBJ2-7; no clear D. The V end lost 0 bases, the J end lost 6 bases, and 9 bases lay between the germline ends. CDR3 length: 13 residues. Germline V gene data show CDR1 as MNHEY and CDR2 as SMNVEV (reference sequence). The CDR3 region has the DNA TGTGCCAGCAGTTTATCGCTAGTCACCGAGCAGTACTTC. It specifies CASSLSLVTEQYF.

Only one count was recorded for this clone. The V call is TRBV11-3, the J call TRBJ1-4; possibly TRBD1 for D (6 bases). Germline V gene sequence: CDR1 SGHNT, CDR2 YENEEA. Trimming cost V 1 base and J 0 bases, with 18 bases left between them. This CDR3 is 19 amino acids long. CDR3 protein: CASSLARTDYYATNEKLFF. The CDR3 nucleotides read TGTGCCAGCAGCTTAGCACGGACAGATTACTATGCAACTAATGAAAAACTGTTTTTT.

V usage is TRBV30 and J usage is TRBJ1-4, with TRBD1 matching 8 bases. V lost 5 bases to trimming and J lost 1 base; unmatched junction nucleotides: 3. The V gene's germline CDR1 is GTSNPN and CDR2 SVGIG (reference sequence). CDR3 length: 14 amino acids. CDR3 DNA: TGTGCCTGGTTACAGGGGGGAACTAATGAAAAACTGTTTTTT. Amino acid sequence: CAWLQGGTNEKLFF.

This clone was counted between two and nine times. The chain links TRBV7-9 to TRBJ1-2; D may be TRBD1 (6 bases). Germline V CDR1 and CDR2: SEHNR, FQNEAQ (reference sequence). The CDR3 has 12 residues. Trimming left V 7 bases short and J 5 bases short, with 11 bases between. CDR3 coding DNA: TGTGCCAGCACCGCGGACAGTTATGGCTACACCTTC. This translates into CASTADSYGYTF.